A selection of T cell receptor beta chains follows, all from one sample in a study of shared clonotypes between healthy human individuals. Measured with immunoSEQ multiplex PCR; TCRdb has only the in-frame clones, and not every one. The sample gives roughly 2,000,000 clones, approximately 94% of which show up once; under 1.5% is in the top ten. Input material: naive CD8+ T cells sorted from blood. These receptors all stem from a man aged 18 to 35 in good health. Both conserved end residues are part of each CDR3. D genes are given only for firm matches. The size entry is marked missing in some rows and otherwise reads once, few, many or a size class.

J gene	clone size	D gene	V gene	CDR3 protein	CDR3 DNA
TRBJ2-1	.	TRBD2	TRBV13	CASSSTLTSGTNNEQFF	TGTGCCAGCAGCTCGACCCTGACTAGCGGGACGAACAATGAGCAGTTCTTC
TRBJ2-1	.	.	TRBV13	CASSYLGGGLPNEQFF	TGTGCCAGCAGCTACCTAGGGGGGGGCCTTCCCAATGAGCAGTTCTTC
TRBJ1-1	.	TRBD1	TRBV7-8	CASSLAGTANTEAFF	TGTGCCAGCAGCTTAGCAGGGACAGCGAACACTGAAGCTTTCTTT
TRBJ2-7	.	.	TRBV9	CASSPPDRSSYEQYF	TGTGCCAGCAGCCCTCCAGACAGGAGCTCCTACGAGCAGTACTTC
TRBJ2-7	.	TRBD1	TRBV7-2	CASSMTGGGYEQYF	TGTGCCAGCAGCATGACAGGGGGCGGCTACGAGCAGTACTTC
TRBJ1-5	once	.	TRBV19	CASGTGNQPQHF	TGTGCCAGTGGAACAGGGAATCAGCCCCAGCATTTT
TRBJ2-1	.	TRBD2	TRBV29-1	CSVEAILAGGPSSYNEQFF	TGCAGCGTTGAAGCCATACTAGCGGGGGGTCCTAGCTCCTACAATGAGCAGTTCTTC
TRBJ2-2	few	.	TRBV19	CASSQSRGHTGELFF	TGTGCCAGTAGTCAATCCCGGGGGCACACCGGGGAGCTGTTTTTT
TRBJ2-7	.	.	TRBV7-9	CASAFSSSYEQYF	TGTGCCAGCGCTTTTTCTAGCTCCTACGAGCAGTACTTC
TRBJ2-7	.	.	TRBV4-3	CASSQAKTYEQYF	TGCGCCAGCAGCCAGGCGAAAACCTACGAGCAGTACTTC
TRBJ2-7	.	.	TRBV9	CASSVAEGSSYEQYF	TGTGCCAGCAGCGTAGCTGAGGGTAGCTCCTACGAGCAGTACTTC
TRBJ2-5	.	.	TRBV6-6	CASSSAEVQETQYF	TGTGCCAGCTCCTCCGCGGAGGTCCAAGAGACCCAGTACTTC
TRBJ1-2	.	.	TRBV27	CASSYTGSNYGYTF	TGTGCCAGCAGCTATACAGGTTCTAACTATGGCTACACCTTC
TRBJ2-5	.	.	TRBV28	CASRFSGTEETQYF	TGTGCCAGCAGGTTTTCCGGGACGGAAGAGACCCAGTACTTC
TRBJ2-4	.	.	TRBV6-6	CASSYLGREYF	TGTGCCAGCAGTTATCTTGGACGTGAGTACTTC
TRBJ2-2	.	TRBD2	TRBV7-9	CASSPTSGGAGELFF	TGTGCCAGCAGCCCGACTAGCGGGGGGGCCGGGGAGCTGTTTTTT
TRBJ1-2	.	.	TRBV15	CATSRDRSWGYTF	TGTGCCACCAGCAGAGATCGCTCCTGGGGCTACACCTTC